This entry lists 2 T cell receptor beta chains sequenced from one sample in a study of CD8 T cells in ankylosing spondylitis. MiXCR, applied by TCRdb to the 5' RACE reads, yields one record per CDR3 protein. Of about 200,000 distinct CDR3 sequences listed, 9.5% to 15% are singletons. The specimen was blood, either unsorted or a sorted T cell fraction (not recorded which). The receptors derive from a male donor with ankylosing spondylitis or in good health (not recorded which).

This chain connects TRBV6-2 or TRBV6-3 to TRBJ2-5, with TRBD2 matching 10 bases. CDR1 is MNHEY and CDR2 is SVGEGT in the germline V gene. The CDR3 sequence is 19 residues long. Losses at the gene ends were 2 bases for V and 1 base for J; bases not matched to a gene: 13. CDR3 residues: CASSYPPRGSGGTQETQYF. DNA for the CDR3: TGTGCCAGCAGTTACCCCCCCAGAGGTAGCGGGGGGACCCAAGAGACCCAGTACTTC.

This clonotype was seen repeatedly, ten times or more. The chain recombines TRBV12-3 or TRBV12-4 with TRBJ2-5; either TRBD1 or TRBD2 may fit D (5 bases each). There are 10 residues in the CDR3. V lost 8 bases and J 4 bases, leaving 5 bases between the germline ends. The CDR3 sequence: CASGGETQYF. The DNA for the CDR3 is TGTGCCAGCGGGGGAGAGACCCAGTACTTC.